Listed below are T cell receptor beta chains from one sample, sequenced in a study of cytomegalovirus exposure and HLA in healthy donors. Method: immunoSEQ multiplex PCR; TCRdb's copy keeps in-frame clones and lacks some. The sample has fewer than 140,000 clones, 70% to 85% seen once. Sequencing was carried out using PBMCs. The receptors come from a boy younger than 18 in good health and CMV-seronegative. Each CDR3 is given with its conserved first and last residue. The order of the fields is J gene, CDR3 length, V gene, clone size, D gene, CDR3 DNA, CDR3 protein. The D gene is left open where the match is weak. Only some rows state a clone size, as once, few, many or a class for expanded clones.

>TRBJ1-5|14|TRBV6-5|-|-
TGTGCCAGCAGTTACGGCGGAAGTAATCAGCCCCAGCATTTT
CASSYGGSNQPQHF
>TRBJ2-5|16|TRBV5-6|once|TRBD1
TGTGCCAGCAGCTTGGAGTGGGGCCGACAGGGGGAGACCCAGTACTTC
CASSLEWGRQGETQYF
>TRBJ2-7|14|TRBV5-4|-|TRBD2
TGTGCCAGCAGCTTCCTAGCGGGACCCTACGAGCAGTACTTC
CASSFLAGPYEQYF
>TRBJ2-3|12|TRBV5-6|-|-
TGTGCCAGCAGCTTGGTTTCAGATCCGCAGTATTTT
CASSLVSDPQYF
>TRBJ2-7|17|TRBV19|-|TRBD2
TGTGCCAGTAGTCGAAGAGGGACTAGCGGGAGCTCCTACGAGCAGTACTTC
CASSRRGTSGSSYEQYF
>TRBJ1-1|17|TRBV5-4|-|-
TGTGCCAGCAGCTTGGAGACAGGACCGGTTGGGAACACTGAAGCTTTCTTT
CASSLETGPVGNTEAFF
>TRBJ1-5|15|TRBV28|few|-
TGTGCCAGCAGTTTATTACAGGTTGACAATCAGCCCCAGCATTTT
CASSLLQVDNQPQHF
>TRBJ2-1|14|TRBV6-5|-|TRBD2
TGTGCCAGCAGAAGCGGGGGGTCGTACAATGAGCAGTTCTTC
CASRSGGSYNEQFF
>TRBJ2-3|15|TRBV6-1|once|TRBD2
TGTGCCACCCTTCCTAGCGGGAGGAGCACAGATACGCAGTATTTT
CATLPSGRSTDTQYF
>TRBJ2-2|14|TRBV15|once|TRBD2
TGTGCCACCAGCAGAGCGAGCGGGGCCGGGGAGCTGTTTTTT
CATSRASGAGELFF
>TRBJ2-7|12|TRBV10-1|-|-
TGCGCCAGCAGTGATGACTTCTACGAGCAGTACTTC
CASSDDFYEQYF
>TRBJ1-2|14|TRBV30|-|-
TGTGCCTGGAGCGTCTACAGAGCCCACGGCGGCTACACCTTC
CAWSVYRAHGGYTF
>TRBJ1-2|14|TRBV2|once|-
TGTGCCAGCAGGGCCCAGCAGGGAGGCTATGGCTACACCTTC
CASRAQQGGYGYTF
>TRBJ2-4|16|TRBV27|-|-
TGTGCCAGCAGTTTAGCCGGGACATTAGCCAAAAACATTCAGTACTTC
CASSLAGTLAKNIQYF
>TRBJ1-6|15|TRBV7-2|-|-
TGTGCCAGCAGCTTAGGAGGGCAGAATAATTCACCCCTCCACTTT
CASSLGGQNNSPLHF
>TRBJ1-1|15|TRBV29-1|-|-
TGCAGCGTTGATTGGGCCAGACTAACGAACACTGAAGCTTTCTTT
CSVDWARLTNTEAFF
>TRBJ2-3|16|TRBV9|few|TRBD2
TGTGCCAGCAGCGCGGGACTAGCGCAGAGCACAGATACGCAGTATTTT
CASSAGLAQSTDTQYF
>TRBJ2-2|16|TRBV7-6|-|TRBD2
TGTGCCAGCAGCGCCCGACTAGCGGATAACACCGGGGAGCTGTTTTTT
CASSARLADNTGELFF
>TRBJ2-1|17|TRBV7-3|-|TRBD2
TGTGCCAGCAGCTTAACGGGGGGGAGCCCCTCCTACAATGAGCAGTTCTTC
CASSLTGGSPSYNEQFF
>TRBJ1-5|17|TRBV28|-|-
TGTGCCAGCAGTTCCCAACCCCGGGTCGGGGGCAATCAGCCCCAGCATTTT
CASSSQPRVGGNQPQHF
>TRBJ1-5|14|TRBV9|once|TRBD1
TGTGCCAGCAGCGTCGACAGGGTGTGGCAGCCCCAGCATTTT
CASSVDRVWQPQHF
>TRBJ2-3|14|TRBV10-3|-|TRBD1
TGTGCCACCTCCGGGACAGGGGGGCCAGATACGCAGTATTTT
CATSGTGGPDTQYF
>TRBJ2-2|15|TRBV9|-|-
TGTGCCAGCAGCGTAGCGGGGTTAGACACCGGGGAGCTGTTTTTT
CASSVAGLDTGELFF
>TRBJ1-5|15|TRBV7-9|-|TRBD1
TGTGCCAGCAGCCCACAGGGGGCAGGCAATCAGCCCCAGCATTTT
CASSPQGAGNQPQHF